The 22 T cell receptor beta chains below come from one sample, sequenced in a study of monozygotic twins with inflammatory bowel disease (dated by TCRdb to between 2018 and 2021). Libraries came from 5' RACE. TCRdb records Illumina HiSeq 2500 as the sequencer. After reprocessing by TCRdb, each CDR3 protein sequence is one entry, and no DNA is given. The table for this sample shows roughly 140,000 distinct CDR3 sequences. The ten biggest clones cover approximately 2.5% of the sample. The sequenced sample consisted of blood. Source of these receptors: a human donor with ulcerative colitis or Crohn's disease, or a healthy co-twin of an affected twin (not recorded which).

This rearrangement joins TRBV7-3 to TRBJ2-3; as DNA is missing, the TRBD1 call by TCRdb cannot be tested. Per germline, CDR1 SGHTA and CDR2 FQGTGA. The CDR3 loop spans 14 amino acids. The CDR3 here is CASSPGQLTDTQYF.

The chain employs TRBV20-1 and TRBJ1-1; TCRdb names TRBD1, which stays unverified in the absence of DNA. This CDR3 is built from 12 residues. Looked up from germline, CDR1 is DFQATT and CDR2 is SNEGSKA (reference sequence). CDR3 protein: CSAGGGRTEAFF.

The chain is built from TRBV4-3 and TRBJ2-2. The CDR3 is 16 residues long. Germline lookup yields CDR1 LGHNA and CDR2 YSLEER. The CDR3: CASSQAGLPDTGELFF.

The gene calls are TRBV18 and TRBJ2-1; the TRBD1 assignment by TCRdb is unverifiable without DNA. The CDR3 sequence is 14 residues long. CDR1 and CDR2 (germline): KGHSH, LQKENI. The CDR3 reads CASSERDSLRKWFF.

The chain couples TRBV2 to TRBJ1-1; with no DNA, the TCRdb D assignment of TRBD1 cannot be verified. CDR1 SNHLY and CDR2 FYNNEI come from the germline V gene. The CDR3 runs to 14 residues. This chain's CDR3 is CASSSQGGKTEAFF.

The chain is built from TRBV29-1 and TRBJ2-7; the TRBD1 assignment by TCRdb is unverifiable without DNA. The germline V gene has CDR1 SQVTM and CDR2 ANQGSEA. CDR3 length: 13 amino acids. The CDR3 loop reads CSVTRDTTYEQYF.

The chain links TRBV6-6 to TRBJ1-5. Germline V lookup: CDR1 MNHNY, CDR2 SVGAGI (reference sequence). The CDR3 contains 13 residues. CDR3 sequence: CASSYVEGQPQHF.

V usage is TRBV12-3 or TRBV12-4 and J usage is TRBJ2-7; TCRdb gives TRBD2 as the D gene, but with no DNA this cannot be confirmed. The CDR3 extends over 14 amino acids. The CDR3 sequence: CASTPRAGPYEQYF.

The CDR3 loop reads CATSDHDYEQYF. The chain has TRBV24-1 and TRBJ2-7. The CDR3 has 12 amino acids. The germline V gene encodes CDR1 KGHDR and CDR2 SFDVKD.

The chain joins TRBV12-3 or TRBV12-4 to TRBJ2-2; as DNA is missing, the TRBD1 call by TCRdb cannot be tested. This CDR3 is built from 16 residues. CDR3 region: CASSFRQGADTGELFF.

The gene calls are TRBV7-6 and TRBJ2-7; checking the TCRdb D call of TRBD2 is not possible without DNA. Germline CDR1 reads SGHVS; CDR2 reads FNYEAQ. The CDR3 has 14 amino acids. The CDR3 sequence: CASSSSGGGYEQYF.

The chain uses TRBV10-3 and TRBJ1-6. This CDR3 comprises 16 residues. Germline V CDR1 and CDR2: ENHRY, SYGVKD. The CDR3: CAISEPELGMGTPLHF.

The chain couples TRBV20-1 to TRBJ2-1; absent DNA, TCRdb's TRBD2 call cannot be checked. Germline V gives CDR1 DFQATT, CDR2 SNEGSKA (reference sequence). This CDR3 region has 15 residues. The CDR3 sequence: CSARYAGTRGHEQFF.

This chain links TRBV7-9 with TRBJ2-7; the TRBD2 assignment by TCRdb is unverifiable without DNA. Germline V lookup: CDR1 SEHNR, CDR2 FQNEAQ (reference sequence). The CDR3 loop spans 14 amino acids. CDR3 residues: CASGPAGTTYEQYF.

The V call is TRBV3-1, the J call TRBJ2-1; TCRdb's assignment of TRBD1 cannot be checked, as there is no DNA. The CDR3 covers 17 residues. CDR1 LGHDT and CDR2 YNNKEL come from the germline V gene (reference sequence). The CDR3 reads CASSHEGTVRIYNEQFF.

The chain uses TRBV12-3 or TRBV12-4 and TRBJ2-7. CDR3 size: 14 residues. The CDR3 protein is CASSSNRGAYEQYF.

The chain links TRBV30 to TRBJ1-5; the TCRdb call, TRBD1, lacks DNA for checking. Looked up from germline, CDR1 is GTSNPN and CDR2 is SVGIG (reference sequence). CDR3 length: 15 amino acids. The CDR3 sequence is CAWSSGQGAAQPQHF.

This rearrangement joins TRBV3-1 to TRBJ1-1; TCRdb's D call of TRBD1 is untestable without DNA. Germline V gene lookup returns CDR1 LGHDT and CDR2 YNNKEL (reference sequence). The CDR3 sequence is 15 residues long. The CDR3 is CASSQGTGFDTEAFF.

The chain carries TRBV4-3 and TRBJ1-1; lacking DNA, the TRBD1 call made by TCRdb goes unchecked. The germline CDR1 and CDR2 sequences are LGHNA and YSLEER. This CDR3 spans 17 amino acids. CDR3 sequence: CASSQTGGKYIDAEAFF.

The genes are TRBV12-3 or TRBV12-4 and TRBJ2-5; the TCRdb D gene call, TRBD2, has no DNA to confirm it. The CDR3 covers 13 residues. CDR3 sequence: CASRYLAEETQYF.

The CDR3 loop reads CATSLGGRTDTQYF. The chain links TRBV24-1 to TRBJ2-3; as DNA is missing, the TRBD1 call by TCRdb cannot be tested. Germline CDR1 reads KGHDR; CDR2 reads SFDVKD. This CDR3 spans 14 amino acids.

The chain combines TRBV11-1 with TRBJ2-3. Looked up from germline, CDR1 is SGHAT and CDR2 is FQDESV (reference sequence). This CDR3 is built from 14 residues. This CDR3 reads CASSFGLATDTQYF.